This T cell receptor (beta chain) appears in the sequencing data of a study of cytomegalovirus exposure and HLA in healthy donors. Study outcomes and limitations: Specificity of three CMV-associated chains for CMV antigens was verified in vitro.

Note on this clone: What it binds is not known.

13 Jbeta primers and 60 Vbeta primers were used for the PCR. Measured with immunoSEQ multiplex PCR; TCRdb has only the in-frame clones, and not every one. The sample has around 230,000 clones, roughly 85% seen once. The CDR3 is 13 amino acids. The V end lost 3 bases, the J end lost 0 bases, and 6 bases lay between the germline ends. From germline, CDR1 is SGDLS and CDR2 YYNGEE. Source material: PBMCs. The rearrangement joins TRBV9 to TRBJ1-1, with D possibly being TRBD1 (5 bases). The TCR originated in a girl aged 2-10 years in good health and CMV-seronegative. The CDR3 reads CASSGGVNTEAFF. CDR3 coding DNA: TGTGCCAGCAGCGGGGGGGTGAACACTGAAGCTTTCTTT.